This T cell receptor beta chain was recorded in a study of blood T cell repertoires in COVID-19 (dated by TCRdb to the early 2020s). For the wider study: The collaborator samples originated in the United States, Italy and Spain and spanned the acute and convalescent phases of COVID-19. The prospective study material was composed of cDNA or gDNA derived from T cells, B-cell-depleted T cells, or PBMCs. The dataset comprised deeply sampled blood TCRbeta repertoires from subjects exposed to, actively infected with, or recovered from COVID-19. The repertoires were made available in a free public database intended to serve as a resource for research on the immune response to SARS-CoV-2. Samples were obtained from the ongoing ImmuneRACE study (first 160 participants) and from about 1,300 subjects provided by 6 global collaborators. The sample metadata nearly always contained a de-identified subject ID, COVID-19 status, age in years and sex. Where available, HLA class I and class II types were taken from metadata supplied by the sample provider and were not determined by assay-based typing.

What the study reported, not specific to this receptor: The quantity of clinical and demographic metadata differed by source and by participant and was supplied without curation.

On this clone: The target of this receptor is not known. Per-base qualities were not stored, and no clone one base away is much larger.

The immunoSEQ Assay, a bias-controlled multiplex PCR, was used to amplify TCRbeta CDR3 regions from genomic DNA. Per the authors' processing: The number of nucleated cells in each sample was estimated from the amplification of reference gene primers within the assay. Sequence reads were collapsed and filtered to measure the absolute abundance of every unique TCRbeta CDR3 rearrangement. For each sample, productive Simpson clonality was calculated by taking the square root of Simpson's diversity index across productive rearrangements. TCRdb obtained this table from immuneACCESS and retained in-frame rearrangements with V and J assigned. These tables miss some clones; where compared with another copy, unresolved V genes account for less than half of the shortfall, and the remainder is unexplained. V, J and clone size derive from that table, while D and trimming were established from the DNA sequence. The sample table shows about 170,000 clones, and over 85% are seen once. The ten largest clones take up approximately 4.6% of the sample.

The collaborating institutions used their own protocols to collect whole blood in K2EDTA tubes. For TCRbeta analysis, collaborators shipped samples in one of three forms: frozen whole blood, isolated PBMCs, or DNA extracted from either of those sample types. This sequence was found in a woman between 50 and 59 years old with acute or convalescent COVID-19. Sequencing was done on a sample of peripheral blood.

This receptor has the CDR3 CASSLWTGDNNEQFF. The sequence in DNA is TGTGCCAGCAGCTTGTGGACAGGGGACAACAATGAGCAGTTCTTC. This receptor chain uses TRBV7-2 and TRBJ2-1; TRBD1 agrees with 9 junctional bases. Germline trimming amounts to 3 bases on V and 5 bases on J, with 5 as the count of junction bases outside the gene matches. CDR1 is given as SGHTA and CDR2 as FQGNSA, both from the germline V gene. The CDR3 starts with the cysteine, ends with the phenylalanine, and has 15 residues. Only the CDR3 portion is preserved as DNA: 45 bases, with reading frame beginning at the first base.